The clone carrying this T cell receptor (beta chain) was picked up many times. The data stem from a study of T cells in Graves' hyperthyroidism and ophthalmopathy. Study-level background: Peripheral blood sampling occurred at initial diagnosis, before any treatment.

Trimming cost V 6 bases and J 5 bases, with 10 bases left between them. The CDR3 contains 12 residues. RNA transcripts gave rise to amplified TCR beta CDR3 regions. The HTBI primer set drove a first-round RT-PCR of the TCR CDR3. TCRdb called the multiplex PCR reads again in MiXCR, with one record for every CDR3 protein. This sample yields a few hundred thousand distinct CDR3 sequences, of which around 15% are seen a single time; 34% belongs to the top ten. The chain uses TRBV12-3 or TRBV12-4 and TRBJ2-5; D not certain. Sequenced sample: blood. This receptor was obtained from a woman aged 35 to 49 with Graves' ophthalmopathy. CDR3 bases: TGTGCCAGCAGCGACTCGGCGGAGACCCAGTACTTC. It translates to CASSDSAETQYF.